The 26 T cell receptor beta chains presented below share a single source sample, sequenced in a study of vaccination and CD4 T cells after COVID-19. These receptors have no known antigen. Cultured CD4+ T-cell DNA underwent Oncomine TCR Beta short-read sequencing. A single record per CDR3 protein comes from TCRdb applying MiXCR to the PCR reads. Of nearly 5,500 distinct CDR3 sequences detected, about half appear once; the ten largest clones hold under 35%. Noted treatment: approximately 9-day PBMC culture with coronavirus spike peptide pools or control peptides (ViraFEST assay). Sequencing input: CD4+ T cells from blood, cultured in vitro. Receptor source: a human donor who had recovered from COVID-19.

This clonotype came up a few times. The V call is TRBV7-9, the J call TRBJ2-3, with D hard to call. The CDR3 sequence is 14 residues long. Germline lookup yields CDR1 SEHNR and CDR2 FQNEAQ (reference sequence). Deletions cut 2 bases from V and 4 bases from J, with 10 bases between. CDR3 protein: CASSLSARPDTQYF. The CDR3 DNA reads as TGTGCCAGCAGCTTATCCGCCCGGCCAGATACGCAGTATTTT.

This chain links TRBV7-2 with TRBJ2-5; TRBD2 aligns across 9 bases. The CDR3 extends over 16 amino acids. Germline trimming cut 1 base from V and 5 bases from J; bases unmatched to any gene: 8. Germline lookup yields CDR1 SGHTA and CDR2 FQGNSA. CDR3 nucleotides: TGTGCCAGCAGCTTAGTATGGCGGGAGGGCCGTGAGACCCAGTACTTC. Translating gives CASSLVWREGRETQYF.

This chain uses TRBV4-3 with TRBJ2-3; no clear D gene. Germline V lookup: CDR1 LGHNA, CDR2 YSLEER. The CDR3 is 13 residues long. Trimming left V 3 bases short and J 2 bases short, with 6 bases between. The chain's CDR3 is CASSQTFTDTQYF. For the CDR3, the DNA is TGCGCCAGCAGCCAGACCTTCACAGATACGCAGTATTTT.

The V gene is TRBV5-1, the J gene TRBJ2-7, with TRBD2 matching 12 bases. The CDR3 runs 19 residues. After removal of 4 bases from V and 2 bases from J, the junction contained 16 bases not matched to a gene. The germline gives CDR1 SGHRS, CDR2 YFSETQ. CDR3 residues: CASSARRLLAGGEPYEQYF. The DNA for the CDR3 is TGCGCCAGCAGCGCCCGTCGGTTACTAGCGGGGGGCGAGCCCTACGAGCAGTACTTC.

The CDR3 loop is CASSLVTRSQGHEAFF. The CDR3 coding sequence is TGTGCCAGCAGCTTAGTCACAAGGAGCCAAGGGCATGAAGCTTTCTTT. The J gene is TRBJ1-1, the V gene TRBV7-2; D unclear. The CDR3 sequence is 16 residues long. Trimming cost V 1 base and J 7 bases, with 19 bases left between them. Germline loops: CDR1 SGHTA, CDR2 FQGNSA. Together with reference TRBV7-2 and TRBJ1-1, the CDR3 gives the full variable domain: GAGVSQSPSNKVTEKGKDVELRCDPISGHTALYWYRQSLGQGLEFLIYFQGNSAPDKSGLPSDRFSAERTGGSVSTLTIQRTQQEDSAVYLCASSLVTRSQGHEAFFGQGTRLTVV.

Relative to its sample, this clonotype is hyperexpanded. This sequence joins TRBV7-9 and TRBJ2-5; TRBD2 aligns across 9 bases. Trimming took 2 bases from V and 0 from J; bases not matched to a gene: 10. The CDR3 is made up of 18 amino acids. Germline assignment: CDR1 SEHNR and CDR2 FQNEAQ (reference sequence). The CDR3 sequence is CASSLSRGGGVYQETQYF. The CDR3 DNA reads TGTGCCAGCAGCTTATCCCGTGGCGGGGGGGTGTACCAAGAGACCCAGTACTTC.

J is TRBJ1-6 and V is TRBV10-3; D is unresolved. The CDR3 is 16 residues long. V lost 3 bases and J lost 0, with 9 bases in between. Germline assignment: CDR1 ENHRY and CDR2 SYGVKD. The CDR3 sequence is CAISDPISSYNSPLHF. DNA of the CDR3: TGTGCCATCAGTGACCCGATTAGCTCCTATAATTCACCCCTCCACTTT.

This clonotype is classed as medium-sized. The V gene is TRBV7-6, the J gene TRBJ2-1; D gene ambiguous. Germline V lookup: CDR1 SGHVS, CDR2 FNYEAQ. V shed 4 bases and J shed 0 bases, with 10 bases lying between them. The CDR3 is 15 residues long. The CDR3 sequence: CASSSQVNSYNEQFF. The DNA of the CDR3 is TGTGCCAGCAGCTCGCAGGTAAACTCCTACAATGAGCAGTTCTTC.

This clonotype was detected once. The junction does not match germline at one end; this may be a read error. This rearrangement joins TRBV6-2 or TRBV6-3 to TRBJ1-5, with a possible D match to TRBD1 (5 bases). The CDR3 length is 15 residues. Looked up from germline, CDR1 is MNHEY and CDR2 is SVGEGT. CDR3 sequence: CTRSYRQLSNQPQHF. CDR3 DNA: TGTACCAGAAGTTATCGACAGCTTAGCAATCAGCCCCAGCATTTT.

The chain is built from TRBV20-1 and TRBJ2-2; D call uncertain. The V gene's germline CDR1 is DFQATT and CDR2 SNEGSKA (reference sequence). V lost 8 bases, J lost 0 bases, and 7 bases lay in between. The CDR3 runs to 12 residues. Here the CDR3 DNA reads TGCAGTTACAGCGCGAACACCGGGGAGCTGTTTTTT. This sequence encodes CSYSANTGELFF.

This clonotype is large within its sample. V and J are TRBV20-1 and TRBJ2-7; 14 bases are a match to TRBD2. This CDR3 comprises 23 residues. The germline V gene encodes CDR1 DFQATT and CDR2 SNEGSKA (reference sequence). Trimming removed 6 bases from V and 5 bases from J; junction bases left unmatched: 33. CDR3 DNA: TGCAGTGCCTCCGACCCGGGACTAGCGGGGGCATTTCCTGACTTCGGGATGGCCCACGAGCAGTACTTC. The encoded protein is CSASDPGLAGAFPDFGMAHEQYF.

J is TRBJ2-3 and V is TRBV19; D unclear. Germline values: CDR1 LNHDA, CDR2 SQIVND (reference sequence). This CDR3 spans 16 amino acids. V was clipped by 5 bases and J by 3 bases, with 18 bases between them. CDR3 region: CASSLGDPVSTDTQYF. DNA of the CDR3: TGTGCCAGTAGTCTCGGCGACCCAGTTAGTACAGATACGCAGTATTTT.

The chain uses TRBV20-1 and TRBJ1-2; no reliable D call. CDR3 size: 14 residues. Trimming cost V 0 bases and J 2 bases, with 10 bases left between them. Germline V gene data show CDR1 as DFQATT and CDR2 as SNEGSKA (reference sequence). The CDR3 nucleotides are TGCAGTGCTAGAGAAGGATCAGGAAACTATGGCTACACCTTC. Residues: CSAREGSGNYGYTF.

This clonotype was picked up a small number of times. This chain uses TRBV6-2 or TRBV6-3 with TRBJ2-3; 9 nucleotides line up with TRBD2. V gave up 7 bases and J gave up 8 bases; unmatched junction bases: 13. Looked up from germline, CDR1 is MNHEY and CDR2 is SVGEGT. The length of the CDR3 is 15 residues. CDR3 sequence: CASKTPGLAFGTQYF. The CDR3 nucleotides read TGTGCCAGCAAAACCCCGGGACTAGCTTTCGGTACGCAGTATTTT.

The chain combines TRBV18 with TRBJ1-6; D unresolved. The CDR3 is 14 amino acids. Germline V gene sequence: CDR1 KGHSH, CDR2 LQKENI. V was clipped by 3 bases and J by 5 bases, with 8 bases between them. For the CDR3, the DNA is TGTGCCAGCTCACCGATCCGAGATAATTCACCCCTCCACTTT. It specifies CASSPIRDNSPLHF.

This clonotype came up a few times. The chain joins TRBV6-1 to TRBJ2-2; weak D call: TRBD2 (7 bases). V was pared by 6 bases and J by 2 bases, with 19 bases between. CDR3 size: 17 residues. Germline CDR1 reads MNHNS; CDR2 reads SASEGT. CDR3 residues: CASRRGGEGPNTGELFF. For the CDR3, the DNA is TGTGCCAGCAGAAGGGGGGGGGAGGGCCCTAACACCGGGGAGCTGTTTTTT.

The table lists this clonotype with a few counts. The V gene is TRBV7-8, the J gene TRBJ2-5; possibly TRBD2 for D (5 bases). Germline CDR1 and CDR2: SGHVS and FQNEAQ. V lost 0 bases, J lost 4 bases, and 9 bases lay in between. The CDR3 is made up of 14 amino acids. CDR3 region: CASSLALGRETQYF. CDR3 coding DNA: TGTGCCAGCAGCTTAGCGCTTGGGAGAGAGACCCAGTACTTC.

This clonotype was detected only a few times. CDR3 sequence: CASRLAGQETQYF. CDR3 nucleotides: TGTGCCAGCAGGCTAGCGGGGCAAGAGACCCAGTACTTC. V gene TRBV6-1 combines with J gene TRBJ2-5, with 9 bases aligning to TRBD2. Germline V lookup: CDR1 MNHNS, CDR2 SASEGT. Trimming cost V 6 bases and J 2 bases; bases outside gene matches: 1. The CDR3 is 13 residues long.

This rearrangement joins TRBV2 to TRBJ1-5, with a weak D call TRBD1 (5 bases). This CDR3 has 13 residues. Germline CDR1 reads SNHLY; CDR2 reads FYNNEI. V lost 2 bases and J 5 bases, leaving 7 bases between the germline ends. The CDR3 DNA follows: TGTGCCAGCAGTGAATGGGGGGATCAGCCCCAGCATTTT. It translates to CASSEWGDQPQHF.

The gene calls are TRBV10-3 and TRBJ2-3, with D unclear. Looked up from germline, CDR1 is ENHRY and CDR2 is SYGVKD. V was shortened by 9 bases and J by 4 bases, with 8 bases between the two germline ends. This CDR3 has 11 residues. The CDR3 loop is CAMGRADTQYF. DNA of the CDR3: TGTGCCATGGGTCGGGCAGATACGCAGTATTTT.

Here the CDR3 reads CASRDDRVESNQPQHF. The DNA for the CDR3 is TGTGCCAGCAGAGACGACAGGGTAGAGAGTAATCAGCCCCAGCATTTT. The chain carries TRBV2 and TRBJ1-5; 7 bases are shared with TRBD1. V trimming: 6 bases; J trimming: 4 bases; junction bases outside the gene matches: 12. The CDR3 consists of 16 residues. Germline V gene sequence: CDR1 SNHLY, CDR2 FYNNEI.

This clonotype was seen a handful of times. The chain employs TRBV29-1 and TRBJ1-2, with 7 bases that match TRBD1. The CDR3 sequence is 13 residues long. V lost 8 bases, J lost 3 bases, and 9 bases stayed unmatched. Per the germline V gene, CDR1 is SQVTM and CDR2 is ANQGSEA. CDR3 sequence: CSSSRDSYYGYTF. The CDR3, as DNA: TGCAGCTCAAGCCGGGACAGCTACTATGGCTACACCTTC.

This chain links TRBV20-1 with TRBJ2-7, with 9 bases that match TRBD2. The germline gives CDR1 DFQATT, CDR2 SNEGSKA (reference sequence). V shed 0 bases, J shed 3 bases, and the junction held 9 bases outside the gene matches. The CDR3 loop spans 16 amino acids. The CDR3 DNA reads TGCAGTGCTAGAGATCTCGGCGGGAGGGCATTCTACGAGCAGTACTTC. Protein sequence: CSARDLGGRAFYEQYF.

The chain uses TRBV5-4 and TRBJ1-6, with D tentatively TRBD1 (6 bases). V was clipped by 1 base and J by 7 bases, with 12 bases between them. CDR3 length: 15 residues. From germline, CDR1 is SGHNT and CDR2 YYREEE (reference sequence). DNA for the CDR3: TGTGCCAGCAGCTTGTGGCAGGGGACAAATTCACCCCTCCACTTT. It codes for CASSLWQGTNSPLHF.

This clonotype showed up just a few times. The V call is TRBV20-1, the J call TRBJ1-2; D unclear. This CDR3 spans 11 amino acids. With 5 bases removed from V and 4 bases from J, the gap between germline ends came to 8 bases. CDR1 DFQATT and CDR2 SNEGSKA come from the germline V gene (reference sequence). The CDR3 loop is CSAQDSYGYTF. The CDR3 DNA is TGCAGTGCTCAGGACTCCTATGGCTACACCTTC.

This clonotype turned up a few times. The J gene is TRBJ1-1, the V gene TRBV7-3; perhaps TRBD1 as D (5 bases). CDR1 and CDR2 from the germline V gene are SGHTA and FQGTGA. V lost 6 bases and J 5 bases, leaving 22 bases between the germline ends. CDR3 length: 16 amino acids. In DNA form, the CDR3 reads TGTGCCAGCAGTCCTGGACAATTCGAACTGGGGACTGAAGCTTTCTTT. Its translation: CASSPGQFELGTEAFF.